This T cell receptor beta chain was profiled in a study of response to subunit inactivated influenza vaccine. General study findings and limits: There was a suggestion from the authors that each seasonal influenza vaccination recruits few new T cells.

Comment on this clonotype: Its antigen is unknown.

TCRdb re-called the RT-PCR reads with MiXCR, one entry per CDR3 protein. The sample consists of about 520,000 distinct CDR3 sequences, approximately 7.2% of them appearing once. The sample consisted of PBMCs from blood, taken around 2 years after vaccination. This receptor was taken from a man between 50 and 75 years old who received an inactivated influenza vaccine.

CDR3 sequence (DNA): TGTGCCAGCATGGGCGGTAAAGGCTACACCTTC. The encoded protein is CASMGGKGYTF. J is TRBJ1-2 and V is TRBV28, with D hard to call. The CDR3 length is 11 residues. Trimming shortened V by 7 bases and J by 8 bases, and 11 bases separated the two germline ends. CDR1 is MDHEN, CDR2 SYDVKM, per germline.